Presented here are 32 T cell receptor beta chains from one specimen sequenced in a study of blood T cell repertoires in COVID-19 (dated by TCRdb to about 2020). Library generation was performed with the immunoSEQ multiplex PCR assay. TCRdb mirrors the immuneACCESS table, restricted to in-frame sequences. Some clones are absent from its copies; in checked studies, under half trace to an unresolved V gene, and the reason for the others is unknown. The sample has more than 120,000 clones on record, approximately 90% of them singletons. The ten largest make up 0.95% of the sample. Sequencing was done on a sample of peripheral blood. Every receptor here comes from a woman aged 45-65 years with acute or convalescent COVID-19.

Written as DNA, the CDR3 is TGTGCCAGCAGCCCCAGGACTAGCGGGGCGTGGTATGAGCAGTTCTTC. This sequence encodes CASSPRTSGAWYEQFF. The genes are TRBV9 and TRBJ2-1; 12 nucleotides align to TRBD2. V was clipped by 4 bases and J by 8 bases; unmatched bases: 10. Germline V CDR1 and CDR2: SGDLS, YYNGEE. CDR3 length: 16 residues.

This clone has more than one count but fewer than ten. The V call is TRBV5-1, the J call TRBJ1-2; TRBD1 aligns across 9 bases. Per the germline V gene, CDR1 is SGHRS and CDR2 is YFSETQ. V was pared by 4 bases and J by 5 bases, with 9 bases of the junction left unmatched. The CDR3 sequence is 15 residues long. CDR3 sequence: CASSVTTGGQYGYTF. CDR3 sequence (DNA): TGCGCCAGCAGCGTGACGACAGGGGGTCAGTATGGCTACACCTTC. The variable domain in full, completed from reference TRBV5-1 and TRBJ1-2, reads KAGVTQTPRYLIKTRGQQVTLSCSPISGHRSVSWYQQTPGQGLQFLFEYFSETQRNKGNFPGRFSGRQFSNSRSEMNVSTLELGDSALYLCASSVTTGGQYGYTFGSGTRLTVV.

CDR3 sequence reads: CAWNGGGASEQFF. The CDR3 region has the DNA TGTGCCTGGAACGGCGGGGGGGCCTCTGAGCAGTTCTTC. The chain has TRBV30 and TRBJ2-1; 9 positions match TRBD2. This CDR3 has 13 residues. CDR1 is GTSNPN and CDR2 is SVGIG in the germline V gene (reference sequence). After removal of 4 bases from V and 9 bases from J, the junction contained 7 bases not matched to a gene. Looking up the rest from reference TRBV30 and TRBJ2-1 gives the full variable domain: SQTIHQWPATLVQPVGSPLSLECTVEGTSNPNLYWYRQAAGRGLQLLFYSVGIGQISSEVPQNLSASRPQDRQFILSSKKLLLSDSGFYLCAWNGGGASEQFFGPGTRLTVL.

The chain couples TRBV5-1 to TRBJ2-3; 10 nucleotides agree with TRBD1. The germline V gene has CDR1 SGHRS and CDR2 YFSETQ. Losses at the gene ends were 4 bases for V and 1 base for J; bases not matched to a gene: 0. This CDR3 region has 14 residues. The CDR3: CASSGQGGTDTQYF. CDR3 DNA: TGCGCCAGCAGCGGACAGGGGGGCACAGATACGCAGTATTTT. Together with reference TRBV5-1 and TRBJ2-3, the CDR3 gives the full variable domain: KAGVTQTPRYLIKTRGQQVTLSCSPISGHRSVSWYQQTPGQGLQFLFEYFSETQRNKGNFPGRFSGRQFSNSRSEMNVSTLELGDSALYLCASSGQGGTDTQYFGPGTRLTVL.

V and J are TRBV6-5 and TRBJ1-1; possible D gene TRBD1, 5 bases. The CDR3 is 13 amino acids. The V end lost 11 bases, the J end lost 4 bases, and 17 bases lay between the germline ends. Germline assignment: CDR1 MNHEY and CDR2 SVGAGI. This chain's CDR3 is CACRGVLGTEAFF. Written as DNA, the CDR3 is TGTGCCTGCCGGGGGGTGTTGGGCACTGAAGCTTTCTTT.

This chain links TRBV11-1 with TRBJ2-2, with 9 bases lining up with TRBD1. The CDR3 is made up of 16 amino acids. J lost 7 bases, V lost 1 base, and 7 bases had no gene match. CDR1 is SGHAT and CDR2 is FQDESV in the germline V gene (reference sequence). DNA of the CDR3: TGTGCCAGCAGCTTAGGACGGACAGGGGTCGACGGGGAGCTGTTTTTT. Residues: CASSLGRTGVDGELFF.

The rearrangement uses TRBV30 and TRBJ1-3, with 7 bases identical to TRBD1. Unmatched junction bases numbered 8, after V lost 1 base and J lost 2 bases. This CDR3 has 16 residues. Germline V lookup: CDR1 GTSNPN, CDR2 SVGIG (reference sequence). The CDR3: CAWSDLRTGTGNTIYF. The CDR3 nucleotides read TGTGCCTGGAGTGATCTTCGGACAGGCACTGGAAACACCATATATTTT.

This clone came up a few times. The rearrangement joins TRBV11-2 to TRBJ1-6; D not resolved. CDR1 is SGHAT, CDR2 FQNNGV, per germline. The CDR3 runs 16 residues. Trimming took off 0 bases at V and 10 bases at J, with 16 bases between the two ends. CDR3 nucleotides: TGTGCCAGCAGCTTAGATCTAACGGGTATTTCCTCACCCCTCCACTTT. Translated: CASSLDLTGISSPLHF.

This clone showed up just once. This rearrangement joins TRBV5-1 to TRBJ2-1, with a tentative D call TRBD1 (5 bases). The ends were cut back, 5 bases at V and 8 bases at J, with 14 bases in the middle. Germline lookup yields CDR1 SGHRS and CDR2 YFSETQ. This CDR3 comprises 13 residues. CDR3 in DNA: TGCGCCAGCAGGTTACCGGACATCTATGAGCAGTTCTTC. Translating gives CASRLPDIYEQFF.

The V gene is TRBV5-1, the J gene TRBJ2-3; TRBD2 matches 11 bases. Losses at the gene ends were 5 bases for V and 2 bases for J; bases not matched to a gene: 7. The CDR3 consists of 16 residues. Germline V gives CDR1 SGHRS, CDR2 YFSETQ. CDR3 protein: CASRPGTSGSTDTQYF. The CDR3 DNA sequence: TGCGCCAGCAGGCCCGGGACTAGCGGTTCCACAGATACGCAGTATTTT. The full variable domain, completed using reference TRBV5-1 and TRBJ2-3, is KAGVTQTPRYLIKTRGQQVTLSCSPISGHRSVSWYQQTPGQGLQFLFEYFSETQRNKGNFPGRFSGRQFSNSRSEMNVSTLELGDSALYLCASRPGTSGSTDTQYFGPGTRLTVL.

The genes are TRBV6-5 and TRBJ1-1, with D possibly TRBD1 on 6 matching bases. V shed 6 bases and J shed 1 base, with 15 bases lying between them. The CDR3 covers 15 residues. Germline CDR1 reads MNHEY; CDR2 reads SVGAGI. The CDR3 protein is CASSPRAGENTEAFF. The CDR3 DNA reads as TGTGCCAGCAGCCCCCGGGCAGGGGAGAACACTGAAGCTTTCTTT.

This rearrangement joins TRBV7-9 to TRBJ2-3, with D possibly being TRBD1 (5 bases). The CDR3 is 15 amino acids. The V gene's germline CDR1 is SEHNR and CDR2 FQNEAQ (reference sequence). Trimming removed 6 bases from V and 3 bases from J, with 16 bases in between. The CDR3 DNA sequence: TGTGCCAGCAGAAAGGGGCAGGGTGAAACAGATACGCAGTATTTT. Its translation is CASRKGQGETDTQYF.

This sequence joins TRBV5-1 and TRBJ2-2, with 9 bases matching TRBD1. Trimming at V came to 4 bases and at J to 0 bases, leaving 4 bases not matched to a gene. CDR1 and CDR2 (germline): SGHRS, YFSETQ. The CDR3 sequence is 16 residues long. Here the CDR3 DNA reads TGCGCCAGCAGCCCTCGGACAGGGGCGAACACCGGGGAGCTGTTTTTT. Translated: CASSPRTGANTGELFF. The full variable domain, completed using reference TRBV5-1 and TRBJ2-2, is KAGVTQTPRYLIKTRGQQVTLSCSPISGHRSVSWYQQTPGQGLQFLFEYFSETQRNKGNFPGRFSGRQFSNSRSEMNVSTLELGDSALYLCASSPRTGANTGELFFGEGSRLTVL.

The CDR3 DNA reads as TGCGCCAGCAGTTCTGCGGGAGGATCCTACGAGCAGTACTTC. Translated: CASSSAGGSYEQYF. V is TRBV10-2 and J is TRBJ2-7; 8 bases align to TRBD2. The trim removed 5 bases at V and 1 base at J, leaving 4 bases unmatched. CDR1 is WSHSY, CDR2 SAAADI, per germline. This CDR3 has 14 amino acids.

The chain has TRBV7-9 and TRBJ1-4, with 7 bases identical to TRBD1. This CDR3 is built from 14 residues. Looked up from germline, CDR1 is SEHNR and CDR2 is FQNEAQ (reference sequence). After removal of 5 bases from V and 7 bases from J, the junction contained 7 bases not matched to a gene. The CDR3 region is CASSPYGQAEKLFF. The CDR3 coding sequence is TGTGCCAGCAGCCCCTACGGACAGGCTGAAAAACTGTTTTTT.

This chain connects TRBV19 to TRBJ1-5; perhaps TRBD1 as D (5 bases). With 9 bases removed from V and 4 bases from J, the gap between germline ends came to 10 bases. The length of the CDR3 is 12 residues. Germline V CDR1 and CDR2: LNHDA, SQIVND (reference sequence). This chain's CDR3 is CASGTPNQPQHF. In nucleotides, the CDR3 is TGTGCCAGCGGGACTCCTAATCAGCCCCAGCATTTT.

The gene calls are TRBV6-4 and TRBJ2-3; a weak D match, TRBD2 (7 bases). CDR3 length: 14 amino acids. Germline loops: CDR1 MRHNA, CDR2 SNTAGT. Between the trimmed V and J ends, which lost 2 bases and 4 bases, there was a span of 10 bases. In nucleotides, the CDR3 is TGTGCCAGCAGTGACAGAGGGGGGGCAGATACGCAGTATTTT. This gives the protein CASSDRGGADTQYF.

This chain links TRBV24-1 with TRBJ1-2; 7 bases match TRBD1. This CDR3 is built from 15 residues. V gave up 3 bases and J gave up 8 bases; unmatched junction bases: 11. Germline V gives CDR1 KGHDR, CDR2 SFDVKD. CDR3 DNA sequence: TGTGCCACCAGTGATCCACGAGGGGGCCAGAAGGGCTACACCTTC. It yields the protein CATSDPRGGQKGYTF.

The genes are TRBV5-1 and TRBJ2-3; 7 positions match TRBD1. Germline CDR1 SGHRS, CDR2 YFSETQ. V shed 4 bases and J 3 bases; nucleotides not matched to a gene: 5. The CDR3 extends over 14 amino acids. DNA for the CDR3: TGCGCCAGCAGCCGGGACAGAAAAACAGATACGCAGTATTTT. This codes for CASSRDRKTDTQYF.

The chain recombines TRBV4-2 with TRBJ2-1, with 11 bases aligning to TRBD2. This CDR3 is built from 20 residues. V lost 5 bases, J lost 0 bases, and 15 bases stayed unmatched. CDR1 LGHNA and CDR2 YNFKEQ come from the germline V gene. The CDR3 region has the DNA TGTGCCAGCAGCAAGAGGGTCGCTAGCGGGGGGTCAAGCTCCTACAATGAGCAGTTCTTC. The encoded protein is CASSKRVASGGSSSYNEQFF.

V and J are TRBV25-1 and TRBJ2-1; 7 bases are a match to TRBD1. V lost 3 bases, J lost 0 bases, and 2 bases stayed unmatched. Per germline, CDR1 MGHDK and CDR2 SYGVNS. CDR3 length: 15 residues. DNA of the CDR3: TGTGCCAGCAGTGAGGCAGGGGGCTCCTACAATGAGCAGTTCTTC. Protein: CASSEAGGSYNEQFF.

The V call is TRBV11-3, the J call TRBJ1-3; TRBD1 matches 7 bases. V was clipped by 0 bases and J by 4 bases; unmatched bases: 3. The CDR3 loop spans 15 amino acids. Germline V lookup: CDR1 SGHNT, CDR2 YENEEA. The CDR3 reads CASSLEGGDGNTIYF. In nucleotides, the CDR3 is TGTGCCAGCAGCTTAGAAGGGGGCGACGGAAACACCATATATTTT.

This clone was recorded once. The chain carries TRBV9 and TRBJ1-4, with TRBD1 matching over 8 bases. Trimming took 3 bases from V and 4 from J; bases not matched to a gene: 17. Germline V gene sequence: CDR1 SGDLS, CDR2 YYNGEE. The CDR3 contains 19 residues. The CDR3 nucleotides are TGTGCCAGCAGCGCATCAGTTGCGACAGGGGAGAGGATTAATGAAAAACTGTTTTTT. Residues: CASSASVATGERINEKLFF.

The CDR3 DNA is TGTGCCAGCAGCCCCGTCGGGACAGGGGAAAAGGAGCAGTACTTC. This codes for CASSPVGTGEKEQYF. The rearrangement links TRBV4-2 to TRBJ2-7; 10 bases fit TRBD1. Germline loops: CDR1 LGHNA, CDR2 YNFKEQ. Losses at the gene ends were 4 bases for V and 7 bases for J; bases not matched to a gene: 10. The CDR3 runs to 15 residues.

In its sample, this clone was seen once. The chain carries TRBV12-3 or TRBV12-4 and TRBJ1-2, with D hard to call. This CDR3 comprises 12 residues. With 3 bases removed from V and 4 bases from J, the gap between germline ends came to 6 bases. The CDR3, as DNA: TGTGCCAGCAGTTTCTCGGGCTATGGCTACACCTTC. This encodes CASSFSGYGYTF.

The chain recombines TRBV6-1 with TRBJ1-2; no definite D call. The V gene lost 1 base and the J gene lost 4 bases, with 7 bases spanning the gap. The CDR3 is 13 amino acids. Germline CDR1 and CDR2: MNHNS and SASEGT. In DNA form, the CDR3 reads TGTGCCAGCAGTGAAGTGAGTACCTATGGCTACACCTTC. Translating gives CASSEVSTYGYTF.

The V gene is TRBV6-5, the J gene TRBJ2-7; maybe TRBD2 (7 bases). Germline V gene sequence: CDR1 MNHEY, CDR2 SVGAGI. The V gene lost 5 bases and the J gene lost 3 bases, with 17 bases spanning the gap. The CDR3 loop spans 15 amino acids. DNA for the CDR3: TGTGCCAGCAGTCTGGAGGGGGGGCACCTCTACGAGCAGTACTTC. Its translation is CASSLEGGHLYEQYF.

Only one count was recorded for this clone. The V call is TRBV25-1, the J call TRBJ2-7; possible D gene TRBD2, 5 bases. This CDR3 contains 14 residues. Germline CDR1 reads MGHDK; CDR2 reads SYGVNS. The V and J ends lost 4 bases and 1 base respectively, with 11 bases between them. The CDR3 coding sequence is TGTGCCAGCAGTGCCCGGGATATGTCCTACGAGCAGTACTTC. This gives the protein CASSARDMSYEQYF.

The chain recombines TRBV24-1 with TRBJ2-3; D is perhaps TRBD2 (6 bases). Per germline, CDR1 KGHDR and CDR2 SFDVKD. There are 17 residues in the CDR3. Trimming took off 4 bases at V and 3 bases at J, with 19 bases between the two ends. The CDR3 here is CATSERRSAGWTDTQYF. The CDR3 nucleotides are TGTGCCACCAGTGAGAGAAGGTCAGCGGGTTGGACAGATACGCAGTATTTT.

The V call is TRBV28, the J call TRBJ2-2, with TRBD2 matching 9 bases. The CDR3 is made up of 14 amino acids. After removal of 3 bases from V and 6 bases from J, the junction contained 2 bases not matched to a gene. Germline lookup yields CDR1 MDHEN and CDR2 SYDVKM. CDR3 loop: CASSFAGGPGELFF. The CDR3 DNA reads as TGTGCCAGCAGTTTTGCGGGGGGGCCCGGGGAGCTGTTTTTT.

The V call is TRBV15, the J call TRBJ2-7; the match to TRBD1 covers 7 bases. Trimming cost V 0 bases and J 5 bases; bases outside gene matches: 1. Germline-derived CDR1 and CDR2 are LNHNV and YYDKDF (reference sequence). CDR3 length: 13 residues. The chain's CDR3 is CATSRDRGNEQYF. Written as DNA, the CDR3 is TGTGCCACCAGCAGAGACAGGGGGAACGAGCAGTACTTC.

The CDR3 sequence: CSVEPLYNEQFF. In DNA form, the CDR3 reads TGCAGCGTTGAACCCCTCTACAATGAGCAGTTCTTC. The genes are TRBV29-1 and TRBJ2-1; no clear D. Trimming pared 2 bases from V and 3 bases from J, leaving 5 bases between. The germline V gene encodes CDR1 SQVTM and CDR2 ANQGSEA. CDR3 length equals 12 residues.